This is a list of T cell receptor beta chains from one sample in a study of T cells in Graves' hyperthyroidism and ophthalmopathy. MiXCR was run by TCRdb on the multiplex PCR reads, yielding one entry per CDR3 protein. This sample carries hundreds of thousands of distinct CDR3 sequences, about a fifth of them seen once, and the ten largest clones take 3.5% to 4%. Sequencing used blood. Receptors originate from a woman aged 18-35 years with Graves' hyperthyroidism. Each CDR3 is given with its conserved first and last residue. D genes are given only for firm matches. Size is stated for part of the rows, as once, few or many counts, or as a class when the clone is expanded.

d_call: -
j_call: TRBJ2-4
v_call: TRBV20-1
clone_size: many
cdr3_nt: TGCAGTGCTGTCGCCTCCTCCCAGGGACAAAACATTCAGTACTTC
cdr3_aa: CSAVASSQGQNIQYF

d_call: TRBD2
j_call: TRBJ2-7
v_call: TRBV6-1
clone_size: many
cdr3_nt: TGTGCCAGCAGTGAAGGACTAGCGGGGGCGGACGAGCAGTACTTC
cdr3_aa: CASSEGLAGADEQYF

d_call: -
j_call: TRBJ2-2
v_call: TRBV12-3/TRBV12-4
clone_size: many
cdr3_nt: TGTGCCAGCAGCCCTACAGGGACCCTCACCGGGGAGCTGTTTTTT
cdr3_aa: CASSPTGTLTGELFF

d_call: -
j_call: TRBJ2-5
v_call: TRBV6-1
clone_size: -
cdr3_nt: TGTGCCAGCGGGGGGATTCAAGAGACCCAGTACTTC
cdr3_aa: CASGGIQETQYF

d_call: TRBD2
j_call: TRBJ2-3
v_call: TRBV20-1
clone_size: few
cdr3_nt: TGCAGTGCCAGACGGACTAGCGGGGGGCGACCAGAGGAGCAGTATTTT
cdr3_aa: CSARRTSGGRPEEQYF

d_call: -
j_call: TRBJ1-2
v_call: TRBV2
clone_size: -
cdr3_nt: TGTGCCAGCAGGCCCCAGGGACCCTACTATGGCTACACCTTC
cdr3_aa: CASRPQGPYYGYTF

d_call: -
j_call: TRBJ1-1
v_call: TRBV6-2/TRBV6-3
clone_size: -
cdr3_nt: TGTGCCAGCAGTTACTCGTATACAGGAGCTGAAGCTTTCTTT
cdr3_aa: CASSYSYTGAEAFF

d_call: -
j_call: TRBJ2-1
v_call: TRBV20-1
clone_size: many
cdr3_nt: TGCAGTGCTAGGGGACTCATGAGCTACAATGAGCAGTTCTTC
cdr3_aa: CSARGLMSYNEQFF

d_call: -
j_call: TRBJ1-3
v_call: TRBV20-1
clone_size: many
cdr3_nt: TGCAGTGCTAGAGATATCAACTGGGATGGAAACACCATATATTTT
cdr3_aa: CSARDINWDGNTIYF

d_call: TRBD1
j_call: TRBJ2-4
v_call: TRBV27
clone_size: many
cdr3_nt: TGTGCCAGCAGGGACAGGGTAGACATTCAGTACTTC
cdr3_aa: CASRDRVDIQYF

d_call: TRBD1
j_call: TRBJ2-5
v_call: TRBV7-7
clone_size: many
cdr3_nt: TGTGCTAGCAGCCCGACAGGGTCTAGGGAGACCCAGTACTTC
cdr3_aa: CASSPTGSRETQYF

d_call: -
j_call: TRBJ2-7
v_call: TRBV11-2
clone_size: many
cdr3_nt: TGTGCCAGCAGCTGGGCCAGGGGGGACTACGAGCAGTACTTC
cdr3_aa: CASSWARGDYEQYF

d_call: -
j_call: TRBJ1-2
v_call: TRBV6-1
clone_size: -
cdr3_nt: TGTGCCAGCAGTGAAACTGAGGGCGAGAGCTATGGCTACACCTTC
cdr3_aa: CASSETEGESYGYTF

d_call: -
j_call: TRBJ1-3
v_call: TRBV12-3/TRBV12-4
clone_size: many
cdr3_nt: TGTGCCAGCAGCGGTGGATTGAACACCATATATTTT
cdr3_aa: CASSGGLNTIYF

d_call: TRBD1
j_call: TRBJ2-7
v_call: TRBV12-3/TRBV12-4
clone_size: many
cdr3_nt: TGTGCCAGCAGTGGCGGGACAGGGTCATTTGAGCAGTACTTC
cdr3_aa: CASSGGTGSFEQYF

d_call: -
j_call: TRBJ2-5
v_call: TRBV5-6
clone_size: many
cdr3_nt: TGTGCCAGCAGCCAAGGACGTTTCCAAGAGACCCAGTACTTC
cdr3_aa: CASSQGRFQETQYF

d_call: TRBD1
j_call: TRBJ1-2
v_call: TRBV6-1
clone_size: -
cdr3_nt: TGTGCCAGCAGCGTAGGGAAGGGGGACAGCTATGGCTACACCTTC
cdr3_aa: CASSVGKGDSYGYTF

d_call: -
j_call: TRBJ2-7
v_call: TRBV11-2
clone_size: many
cdr3_nt: TGTGCCAGCAGCCGACGAATAGGGCGGGGAGCCTCCCGAAACGAGCAGTACTTC
cdr3_aa: CASSRRIGRGASRNEQYF

d_call: -
j_call: TRBJ2-2
v_call: TRBV6-5
clone_size: many
cdr3_nt: TGTGCCAGCAGTACTCAAGGGAGGTGGTCCGGGGAGCTGTTTTTT
cdr3_aa: CASSTQGRWSGELFF

d_call: TRBD1
j_call: TRBJ2-7
v_call: TRBV6-5
clone_size: few
cdr3_nt: TGTGCCAGCAGTTCGGACAGGTCGGAGCAGTACTTC
cdr3_aa: CASSSDRSEQYF

d_call: TRBD1
j_call: TRBJ1-1
v_call: TRBV6-5
clone_size: many
cdr3_nt: TGTGCCAGCAGCTATACCAAGGACAGGGCGGACACTGAAGCTTTCTTT
cdr3_aa: CASSYTKDRADTEAFF

d_call: -
j_call: TRBJ1-3
v_call: TRBV19
clone_size: many
cdr3_nt: TGTGCCAGTCCTGGCAGCGCTGGAAACACCATATATTTT
cdr3_aa: CASPGSAGNTIYF

d_call: -
j_call: TRBJ2-2
v_call: TRBV11-1
clone_size: -
cdr3_nt: TGTGCCAGCAGCTTATTTCGATGGGACACCCGTCGTGCCGGGGAGCTGTTTTTT
cdr3_aa: CASSLFRWDTRRAGELFF

d_call: -
j_call: TRBJ1-2
v_call: TRBV6-5
clone_size: many
cdr3_nt: TGTGCCAGCAGTCCCTCGGACAACCCAAACTATGGCTACACCTTC
cdr3_aa: CASSPSDNPNYGYTF

d_call: -
j_call: TRBJ1-1
v_call: TRBV5-6
clone_size: many
cdr3_nt: TGTGCCAGCAGCTTCTTCGAAAACACTGAAGCTTTCTTT
cdr3_aa: CASSFFENTEAFF

d_call: -
j_call: TRBJ1-1
v_call: TRBV11-2
clone_size: -
cdr3_nt: TGTGCCAGCATCTTCTATAGTGATGCTTTCTTT
cdr3_aa: CASIFYSDAFF

d_call: TRBD1
j_call: TRBJ1-1
v_call: TRBV3-1
clone_size: few
cdr3_nt: TGTGCCAGCAGCCGGGGGGACAGGGTAAACACTGAAGCTTTCTTT
cdr3_aa: CASSRGDRVNTEAFF

d_call: -
j_call: TRBJ2-7
v_call: TRBV28
clone_size: many
cdr3_nt: TGTGCCAGCAGTCGTAGTTCGGTATACGAGCAGTACTTC
cdr3_aa: CASSRSSVYEQYF

d_call: -
j_call: TRBJ2-7
v_call: TRBV20-1
clone_size: few
cdr3_nt: TGCAGTGCGGAGGCCTACGAGCAGTACTTC
cdr3_aa: CSAEAYEQYF

d_call: TRBD1
j_call: TRBJ2-7
v_call: TRBV3-1
clone_size: -
cdr3_nt: TGTGCCAGCAGCCAAGGGGGACAGGGGGCTCGGGAGCAGTACTTC
cdr3_aa: CASSQGGQGAREQYF

d_call: -
j_call: TRBJ1-2
v_call: TRBV5-5
clone_size: many
cdr3_nt: TGTGCCAGCAGCTTCCTAAACAGTGACTATGGCTACACCTTC
cdr3_aa: CASSFLNSDYGYTF

d_call: TRBD1
j_call: TRBJ2-2
v_call: TRBV6-2/TRBV6-3
clone_size: few
cdr3_nt: TGTGCCAGCAGTCCCTGGGTGTACAGGGGGTCCCCGAACACCGGGGAGCTGTTTTTT
cdr3_aa: CASSPWVYRGSPNTGELFF

d_call: -
j_call: TRBJ2-5
v_call: TRBV12-3/TRBV12-4
clone_size: many
cdr3_nt: TGTGCCAGCAGCACCCTAGCAGGTCCGGAGACCCAGTACTTC
cdr3_aa: CASSTLAGPETQYF

d_call: -
j_call: TRBJ2-5
v_call: TRBV18
clone_size: -
cdr3_nt: TGTGCCAGCTCACTTCCCGGGACAAAGAAGGAGACCCAGTACTTC
cdr3_aa: CASSLPGTKKETQYF

d_call: -
j_call: TRBJ1-1
v_call: TRBV12-3/TRBV12-4
clone_size: -
cdr3_nt: TGTGCCAGCAGTACGGGGACGGCCGGGATGGGTACTGAAGCTTTCTTT
cdr3_aa: CASSTGTAGMGTEAFF

d_call: -
j_call: TRBJ2-7
v_call: TRBV7-8
clone_size: many
cdr3_nt: TGTGCCAGCAGCCGGGAAGGGGCCTACGAGCAGTACTTC
cdr3_aa: CASSREGAYEQYF

d_call: -
j_call: TRBJ2-7
v_call: TRBV4-1
clone_size: few
cdr3_nt: TGCGCCAGCAGCCAAGTAGCGGACATACTCTACGAGCAGTACTTC
cdr3_aa: CASSQVADILYEQYF

d_call: -
j_call: TRBJ2-2
v_call: TRBV2
clone_size: -
cdr3_nt: TGTGCCAGCACGAGTTGGGGCTCCGGGGAGCTGTTTTTT
cdr3_aa: CASTSWGSGELFF

d_call: -
j_call: TRBJ1-1
v_call: TRBV19
clone_size: -
cdr3_nt: TGTGCCAGTAGTATTGGGGCAGGGTTTTTATCGGGATCCTTCGTTGTCTTT
cdr3_aa: CASSIGAGFLSGSFVVF

d_call: TRBD1
j_call: TRBJ1-1
v_call: TRBV5-1
clone_size: many
cdr3_nt: TGCGCCAGCAGCTTCCAGGGGGACACTGAAGCTTTCTTT
cdr3_aa: CASSFQGDTEAFF

d_call: TRBD1
j_call: TRBJ2-7
v_call: TRBV15
clone_size: many
cdr3_nt: TGTGCCACCAGCCGAGGGACAGGGGGCTCCTACGAGCAGTACTTC
cdr3_aa: CATSRGTGGSYEQYF

d_call: -
j_call: TRBJ1-4
v_call: TRBV2
clone_size: many
cdr3_nt: TGTGCCAGCAGTGCTCGGTCAGCCCGCGGGAGAGAAAAACTGTTTTTT
cdr3_aa: CASSARSARGREKLFF

d_call: TRBD1
j_call: TRBJ2-7
v_call: TRBV20-1
clone_size: many
cdr3_nt: TGCAGTGCTAGGGATGGACAGGGGGATTACGAGCAGTACTTC
cdr3_aa: CSARDGQGDYEQYF

d_call: -
j_call: TRBJ1-2
v_call: TRBV20-1
clone_size: many
cdr3_nt: TGCAGTATAAATGGACAAGCTAACTATGGCTACACCTTC
cdr3_aa: CSINGQANYGYTF

d_call: TRBD2
j_call: TRBJ2-3
v_call: TRBV24-1
clone_size: -
cdr3_nt: TGTGCCACCAGTGATAGATCCGGGACTAGCAGTTCGGATACGCAGTATTTT
cdr3_aa: CATSDRSGTSSSDTQYF

d_call: -
j_call: TRBJ1-1
v_call: TRBV15
clone_size: once
cdr3_nt: TGTGCCACCAGCAGAGGGTGGACTGAAGCTTTCTTT
cdr3_aa: CATSRGWTEAFF

d_call: -
j_call: TRBJ2-7
v_call: TRBV6-5
clone_size: many
cdr3_nt: TGTGCCAGCACCCGAAACTCCTACGAGCAGTACTTC
cdr3_aa: CASTRNSYEQYF

d_call: TRBD2
j_call: TRBJ2-5
v_call: TRBV12-3/TRBV12-4
clone_size: many
cdr3_nt: TGTGCCAGCAGTCCGACTAGCGGAAAAGAGACCCAGTACTTC
cdr3_aa: CASSPTSGKETQYF

d_call: -
j_call: TRBJ1-1
v_call: TRBV5-1
clone_size: many
cdr3_nt: TGCGCCAGCAGTGGCGGCGAAACCACTGAAGCTTTCTTT
cdr3_aa: CASSGGETTEAFF

d_call: -
j_call: TRBJ2-4
v_call: TRBV7-6
clone_size: many
cdr3_nt: TGTGCCAGCAGCTTCGGGGCTTCGGCCAAAAACATTCAGTACTTC
cdr3_aa: CASSFGASAKNIQYF

d_call: -
j_call: TRBJ2-7
v_call: TRBV29-1
clone_size: many
cdr3_nt: TGCAGCGTTGTGGGGACCTACGAGCAGTACTTC
cdr3_aa: CSVVGTYEQYF

d_call: -
j_call: TRBJ2-4
v_call: TRBV28
clone_size: many
cdr3_nt: TGTGCCAGCAGCCCACACCTCGCTGGGGCCAAAAACATTCAGTACTTC
cdr3_aa: CASSPHLAGAKNIQYF

d_call: TRBD1
j_call: TRBJ2-7
v_call: TRBV7-6
clone_size: many
cdr3_nt: TGTGCCAGCCGTTCGACAGGGGGCTACGAGCAGTACTTC
cdr3_aa: CASRSTGGYEQYF

d_call: -
j_call: TRBJ1-1
v_call: TRBV20-1
clone_size: many
cdr3_nt: TGCAGTGCCCCCCGCAGGAACACTGAAGCTTTCTTT
cdr3_aa: CSAPRRNTEAFF

d_call: TRBD1
j_call: TRBJ2-5
v_call: TRBV27
clone_size: many
cdr3_nt: TGTGCCAGCAGTACCGGACAGGGGTGGACCCAGTACTTC
cdr3_aa: CASSTGQGWTQYF

d_call: -
j_call: TRBJ2-2
v_call: TRBV20-1
clone_size: few
cdr3_nt: TGCAGTGCTTCAGGACAGTTCACCGGGGAGCTGTTTTTT
cdr3_aa: CSASGQFTGELFF

d_call: TRBD1
j_call: TRBJ1-2
v_call: TRBV29-1
clone_size: many
cdr3_nt: TGCAGCGTCGAGACAGGGGAGAGGGGCTACACCTTC
cdr3_aa: CSVETGERGYTF

d_call: TRBD1
j_call: TRBJ2-7
v_call: TRBV7-9
clone_size: many
cdr3_nt: TGTGCCAGCAGCTTTGACTCCGGGACAGGGGACGAGCAGTACTTC
cdr3_aa: CASSFDSGTGDEQYF

d_call: TRBD2
j_call: TRBJ2-1
v_call: TRBV20-1
clone_size: few
cdr3_nt: TGCAGTGCTAGGGGGAAGGAGCGGGGGGCCTCGTACAATGAGCAGTTCTTC
cdr3_aa: CSARGKERGASYNEQFF